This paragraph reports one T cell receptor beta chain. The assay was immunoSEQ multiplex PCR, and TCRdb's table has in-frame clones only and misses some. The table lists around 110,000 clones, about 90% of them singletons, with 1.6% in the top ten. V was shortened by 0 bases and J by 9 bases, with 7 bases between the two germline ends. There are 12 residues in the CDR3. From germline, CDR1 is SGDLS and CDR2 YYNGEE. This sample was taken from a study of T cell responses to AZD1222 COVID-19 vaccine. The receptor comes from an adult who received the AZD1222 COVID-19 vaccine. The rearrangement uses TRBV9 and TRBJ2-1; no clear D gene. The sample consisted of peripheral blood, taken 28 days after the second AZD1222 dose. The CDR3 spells CASSVGVSEQFF. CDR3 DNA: TGTGCCAGCAGCGTAGGAGTCAGTGAGCAGTTCTTC.